This T cell receptor (beta chain) was observed in a study of technical replicates of blood from several donors. Here immunoSEQ multiplex PCR was the method, and the copy in TCRdb shows in-frame clones only, minus some. The repertoire holds 76,000 or so clones, with 75% to 95% as singletons. This receptor was taken from a human donor in good health. The source material was T cells isolated from PBMCs.

In DNA form, the CDR3 reads TGCGCCAGCAGCTTGGTTGCGGGAGGGCAAGGTGAGCAGTTCTTC. Residues: CASSLVAGGQGEQFF. This rearrangement joins TRBV5-1 to TRBJ2-1, with 9 bases fitting TRBD2. CDR1 and CDR2 from the germline V gene are SGHRS and YFSETQ. Germline trimming cut 0 bases from V and 9 bases from J; bases unmatched to any gene: 7. CDR3 length equals 15 residues.